This TCR beta chain appears in the sequencing data of a study of T-cell reconstitution after alpha-beta-depleted transplantation in children. Unique molecular identifiers were incorporated into the prepared TCRbeta library. Using its own MiXCR run on the PCR reads, TCRdb lists one record per CDR3 protein. The sample carries about 900,000 distinct CDR3 sequences, roughly 29% recorded once. About this clonotype itself: Its antigen remains unknown. One end of the junction fails to match germline, which may point to a read error.

Study-wide results and caveats: Recipient T cells and thymic progenitors that survived gave rise to the high TCRbeta diversity observed at day 60 in some patients. Newly produced T cells mostly accounted for T-cell counts and diversity one year post-transplant. Two months or so post-transplant, alpha-beta T cells reportedly derived from several hundred expanded graft clones.

The sequence was collected from a boy in the first two years of life who had a stem cell transplant for SCID, so the T cells may come from the graft donor. This sample comprised PBMCs, mostly from graft donor cells, obtained 360 days after TCRalphabeta/CD19-depleted stem cell transplant.

The CDR3, as DNA: TGCTGTGCTAGAGAGCAACAGGGAAGCTCCTACAATGAGCAGTTCTTC. As protein: CCAREQQGSSYNEQFF. The genes are TRBV20-1 and TRBJ2-1, with TRBD1 as a possible D gene (6 bases). Germline CDR1 and CDR2: DFQATT and SNEGSKA (reference sequence). This CDR3 has 16 residues.